The rows below give T cell receptor beta chains drawn from one sample of a study of shared clonotypes between healthy human individuals. Generated by immunoSEQ multiplex PCR, the TCRdb table keeps only in-frame clones and is missing some. The sample lists about 600,000 clones, about 98% occurring once. The specimen sequenced was naive CD8+ T cells sorted from blood. The receptors come from a man aged 30-40 years in good health. CDR3s include the opening cysteine and the closing phenylalanine or tryptophan.

v_call | cdr3_aa
TRBV5-1 | CASSLEAGWRDTQYF
TRBV6-5 | CASSYDGNQPQHF
TRBV11-2 | CASSLDLREQFF
TRBV7-9 | CASSLRGGKEKLFF
TRBV11-2 | CASSFDGSGNNEQFF
TRBV6-5 | CASSYPTGTDQETQYF
TRBV9 | CASSLRSGSSYNEQFF
TRBV9 | CASSRGGSYEQYF
TRBV5-8 | CASSDYEQYF
TRBV28 | CASSPKDRGLRQPQHF
TRBV5-1 | CASSLATTETGELFF
TRBV14 | CASSQHGTDYTYEQYF
TRBV2 | CASSEGAPSSYEQYF
TRBV7-6 | CASSLDGGSAYEQYF
TRBV27 | CASSLGGGSGDEQFF
TRBV7-9 | CASSLVREGPRNEQYF
TRBV19 | CASSIWTGDYGYTF
TRBV2 | CASSGWQERNTIYF
TRBV9 | CASSFGTSMYEQYF
TRBV5-4 | CASSSPADGTYEQYF
TRBV7-2 | CASSPMAVYEQYF
TRBV5-1 | CASSLGSGHYEQYF
TRBV30 | CAWKPGAGNTIYF
TRBV5-1 | CASSLFPGWETQYF
TRBV7-9 | CASSLLSGRAQETQYF
TRBV10-3 | CAISENSEQYF
TRBV7-8 | CASSPDGGGGVGYGYTF
TRBV5-1 | CASSLAESSTDTQYF
TRBV7-8 | CASSPYPGDRGNTIYF